This T cell receptor (beta chain) was obtained from a study of CD8+ T cells in alopecia areata. RNA, once extracted, was reverse transcribed into cDNA for use as the sequencing template. The repertoire was sequenced with immunoSEQ multiplex PCR; TCRdb's copy has only in-frame clones and lacks some. The sample gives 140,000 to 150,000 clones, around 51% of which show up once; approximately 1% is in the top ten. About this clone: The target antigen is unknown.

This CDR3 is 13 amino acids long. Germline V gene data show CDR1 as GTSNPN and CDR2 as SVGIG (reference sequence). V lost 8 bases and J 6 bases, leaving 17 bases between the germline ends. Study-wide findings and caveats: More clonal than normal scalp was lesional scalp, particularly alopecia totalis/universalis.

The V gene is TRBV30, the J gene TRBJ1-5, with D possibly TRBD1 on 6 matching bases. The sample consisted of CD4+ T cells sorted from blood, taken at week 0. The origin of this receptor is a human donor with alopecia areata. CDR3 amino acids: CAAEGGAGQPQHF. CDR3 nucleotides: TGTGCCGCCGAGGGGGGGGCAGGTCAGCCCCAGCATTTT.